This TCR beta chain emerged from a study of OX40 agonist ivuxolimab in advanced cancers. Sequencing used immunoSEQ multiplex PCR; TCRdb keeps in-frame clones, though not all of them. This sample has around 68,000 clones, with about 90% found just once. Autoimmune disease history or systemic immunosuppression led to patient exclusion. The CDR3 length is 16 residues. V gave up 7 bases and J gave up 0 bases, with 16 bases separating them. Germline assignment: CDR1 LNHDA and CDR2 SQIVND (reference sequence). The source was CD4+ or CD8+ T cells sorted from blood, collected in a trial of the OX40 agonist ivuxolimab. The clonotype comes from an adult with an advanced solid tumor such as melanoma, head and neck, liver or kidney cancer. The gene calls are TRBV19 and TRBJ2-1, with D maybe TRBD1 (6 bases). CDR3 nucleotides: TGTGCCAGTATGCCCACAGGGACGAACTCCTACAATGAGCAGTTCTTC. It codes for CASMPTGTNSYNEQFF.